These 21 T cell receptor beta chains came from one sample sequenced in a study of cytomegalovirus exposure and HLA in healthy donors. PCR involved 60 Vbeta and 13 Jbeta primers. The protocol was immunoSEQ multiplex PCR, while the TCRdb copy is restricted to in-frame clones and leaves out a portion. The repertoire holds some 200,000 clones, with 65% to 85% as singletons. Sequenced sample: PBMCs. Receptors were obtained from a female donor in good health and CMV-seronegative.

CDR3 region: CASSFAGGYGYTF. In DNA form, the CDR3 reads TGTGCCAGCAGTTTTGCGGGGGGCTATGGCTACACCTTC. The chain couples TRBV27 to TRBJ1-2; possible D gene TRBD1, 5 bases. The length of the CDR3 is 13 residues. The germline CDR1 and CDR2 sequences are MNHEY and SMNVEV (reference sequence). Trimming removed 3 bases at V and 4 bases at J, with 9 bases between.

This chain links TRBV7-3 with TRBJ1-1; 8 bases match TRBD1. V lost 5 bases to trimming and J lost 3 bases; unmatched junction nucleotides: 17. The CDR3 length is 18 residues. The germline V gene encodes CDR1 SGHTA and CDR2 FQGTGA. The CDR3 DNA follows: TGTGCCAGCAGCCTAGGACAGGGAACGGACCATGAGGACACTGAAGCTTTCTTT. This sequence encodes CASSLGQGTDHEDTEAFF.

This clone was observed a few times. The chain couples TRBV11-2 to TRBJ1-1; TRBD1 matches at 7 bases. Germline values: CDR1 SGHAT, CDR2 FQNNGV. The length of the CDR3 is 14 residues. V gave up 5 bases and J gave up 1 base; unmatched junction bases: 4. The CDR3 here is CASSPPGGNTEAFF. CDR3 nucleotides: TGTGCCAGCAGCCCACCAGGGGGGAACACTGAAGCTTTCTTT.

J is TRBJ2-7 and V is TRBV7-2; perhaps TRBD1 as D (5 bases). Looked up from germline, CDR1 is SGHTA and CDR2 is FQGNSA. Trimming took 0 bases from V and 1 from J, leaving 7 bases between them. The CDR3 is 14 residues long. The CDR3 loop is CASSLARQSYEQYF. CDR3 in DNA: TGTGCCAGCAGCTTAGCGAGACAGTCCTACGAGCAGTACTTC.

The chain has TRBV28 and TRBJ2-3, with TRBD2 as a possible D gene (5 bases). Trimming removed 4 bases at V and 3 bases at J, with 14 bases between. The CDR3 is 15 amino acids. Germline CDR1 and CDR2: MDHEN and SYDVKM. The CDR3 loop is CASSSGSQRTDTQYF. The CDR3 DNA follows: TGTGCCAGCAGTTCGGGATCCCAAAGGACAGATACGCAGTATTTT. Full variable domain (outside the CDR3, taken from reference TRBV28 and TRBJ2-3): DVKVTQSSRYLVKRTGEKVFLECVQDMDHENMFWYRQDPGLGLRLIYFSYDVKMKEKGDIPEGYSVSREKKERFSLILESASTNQTSMYLCASSSGSQRTDTQYFGPGTRLTVL.

This chain connects TRBV4-3 to TRBJ2-7; 10 positions match TRBD2. The trim removed 3 bases at V and 0 bases at J, leaving 8 bases unmatched. The CDR3 length is 17 residues. Germline assignment: CDR1 LGHNA and CDR2 YSLEER. Here the CDR3 DNA reads TGCGCCAGCAGCCACGGACTAGCGGCTGAAATCTCCTACGAGCAGTACTTC. It specifies CASSHGLAAEISYEQYF.

The chain is built from TRBV25-1 and TRBJ1-5; tentative D call: TRBD1 (6 bases). Trimming removed 6 bases at V and 4 bases at J, with 13 bases between. Germline loops: CDR1 MGHDK, CDR2 SYGVNS. The CDR3 sequence is 14 residues long. CDR3 region: CASRDTGTNQPQHF. DNA for the CDR3: TGTGCCAGCAGGGACACTGGGACAAATCAGCCCCAGCATTTT.

The DNA of the CDR3 is TGCGCCAGCCCTAAGGGTTGGCAGTGGGGGGGATGGGGCACAGATACGCAGTATTTT. Encoded protein: CASPKGWQWGGWGTDTQYF. J is TRBJ2-3 and V is TRBV5-1, with 7 positions matching TRBD2. Unmatched junction bases numbered 21, after V lost 7 bases and J lost 1 base. CDR3 length equals 19 residues. From germline, CDR1 is SGHRS and CDR2 YFSETQ. The entire variable domain, with the rest obtained from reference TRBV5-1 and TRBJ2-3, is as follows: KAGVTQTPRYLIKTRGQQVTLSCSPISGHRSVSWYQQTPGQGLQFLFEYFSETQRNKGNFPGRFSGRQFSNSRSEMNVSTLELGDSALYLCASPKGWQWGGWGTDTQYFGPGTRLTVL.

Only one count was recorded for this clone. The chain joins TRBV11-3 to TRBJ2-2; 10 bases are shared with TRBD2. Germline lookup yields CDR1 SGHNT and CDR2 YENEEA. CDR3 size: 16 residues. V lost 2 bases and J lost 5; bases outside the gene matches: 5. For the CDR3, the DNA is TGTGCCAGCAGCTTAAGTCTAGCGGGAGTAACCGGGGAGCTGTTTTTT. It specifies CASSLSLAGVTGELFF.

The chain carries TRBV5-1 and TRBJ2-1; 9 bases are a match to TRBD1. Germline CDR1 SGHRS, CDR2 YFSETQ. The CDR3 runs to 15 residues. The V gene end was trimmed by 4 bases and the J gene end by 4 bases; junction bases not matched to a gene: 6. Here the CDR3 reads CASSPGTGIYNEQFF. In DNA form, the CDR3 reads TGCGCCAGCAGCCCCGGGACAGGGATATACAATGAGCAGTTCTTC.

The chain combines TRBV7-7 with TRBJ2-1; 7 bases align to TRBD2. The CDR3 runs 15 residues. Germline lookup yields CDR1 SSHAT and CDR2 FNYEAQ (reference sequence). Trimming removed 0 bases from V and 10 bases from J; junction bases left unmatched: 9. The CDR3 DNA reads as TGTGCCAGCAGCTTAGCGGGGGGGGACGGCCGCGAGCAGTTCTTC. It specifies CASSLAGGDGREQFF.

The V and J genes are TRBV4-1 and TRBJ1-2, with TRBD1 matching 8 bases. This CDR3 is 13 amino acids long. Germline CDR1 reads MGHRA; CDR2 reads YSYEKL. With V trimmed by 2 bases and J by 8 bases, 4 bases remained unmatched. This chain's CDR3 is CASSQRQGKGYTF. The CDR3 coding sequence is TGCGCCAGCAGCCAACGACAGGGGAAAGGCTACACCTTC.

The chain couples TRBV7-3 to TRBJ2-6; tentatively, D is TRBD1 (6 bases). Germline V gene data show CDR1 as SGHTA and CDR2 as FQGTGA. The CDR3 consists of 15 residues. V lost 5 bases to trimming and J lost 3 bases, with 11 bases between them. The CDR3 region is CASSLQGVGANVLTF. CDR3 nucleotide sequence: TGTGCCAGCAGCCTACAGGGAGTTGGGGCCAACGTCCTGACTTTC.

This chain joins TRBV9 and TRBJ2-7; no reliable D call. Trimming stripped 2 bases from V and 0 bases from J, with 9 bases between. This CDR3 is 14 amino acids long. CDR1 and CDR2 (germline): SGDLS, YYNGEE. Here the CDR3 reads CASSVGRNSYEQYF. CDR3 nucleotides: TGTGCCAGCAGCGTCGGCAGGAACTCCTACGAGCAGTACTTC.

The rearrangement links TRBV4-2 to TRBJ2-1, with 15 bases matching TRBD2. The CDR3 consists of 18 residues. The germline V gene encodes CDR1 LGHNA and CDR2 YNFKEQ. After removal of 1 base from V and 6 bases from J, the junction contained 7 bases not matched to a gene. The CDR3 bases are TGTGCCAGCAGCCAAGGGACTAGCGGGAGGGCTTGGAGCAATGAGCAGTTCTTC. Amino acids: CASSQGTSGRAWSNEQFF.

The chain couples TRBV7-2 to TRBJ2-7; D gene ambiguous. Trimming removed 5 bases at V and 2 bases at J, with 10 bases between. The CDR3 totals 13 residues. CDR1 and CDR2 from the germline V gene are SGHTA and FQGNSA. The CDR3 sequence: CASSPPTPYEQYF. Here the CDR3 DNA reads TGTGCCAGCAGCCCCCCGACTCCCTACGAGCAGTACTTC. Filled out from reference TRBV7-2 and TRBJ2-7, the complete variable domain reads GAGVSQSPSNKVTEKGKDVELRCDPISGHTALYWYRQSLGQGLEFLIYFQGNSAPDKSGLPSDRFSAERTGGSVSTLTIQRTQQEDSAVYLCASSPPTPYEQYFGPGTRLTVT.

V and J are TRBV7-8 and TRBJ2-5, with 10 bases aligning to TRBD1. The V gene end was trimmed by 1 base and the J gene end by 5 bases; junction bases not matched to a gene: 4. This CDR3 has 15 residues. The V gene's germline CDR1 is SGHVS and CDR2 FQNEAQ. The CDR3 DNA reads as TGTGCCAGCAGCTTAGTGGGACAGGGGTCGGAGACCCAGTACTTC. Its translation is CASSLVGQGSETQYF.

J is TRBJ1-5 and V is TRBV18; 9 nucleotides agree with TRBD1. The V segment lost 5 bases and the J segment 7 bases; nucleotides outside the gene matches: 9. Germline-derived CDR1 and CDR2 are KGHSH and LQKENI. This CDR3 is built from 15 residues. CDR3 bases: TGTGCCAGCTCAACTAGAACAGGGGGCGGCCAGCCCCAGCATTTT. Translation gives CASSTRTGGGQPQHF. The variable domain in full, completed from reference TRBV18 and TRBJ1-5, reads NAGVMQNPRHLVRRRGQEARLRCSPMKGHSHVYWYRQLPEEGLKFMVYLQKENIIDESGMPKERFSAEFPKEGPSILRIQQVVRGDSAAYFCASSTRTGGGQPQHFGDGTRLSIL.

The chain links TRBV2 to TRBJ1-6; D gene uncertain. V lost 10 bases to trimming and J lost 0 bases, with 16 bases between them. CDR3 length equals 16 residues. Germline lookup yields CDR1 SNHLY and CDR2 FYNNEI. In DNA, the CDR3 is TGTGCCACCAGAATGCCCCGGGTCTCCTATAATTCACCCCTCCACTTT. Translation: CATRMPRVSYNSPLHF.

The chain couples TRBV7-6 to TRBJ1-1, with unresolved D. The CDR3 is made up of 12 amino acids. Germline V gene lookup returns CDR1 SGHVS and CDR2 FNYEAQ. The V and J ends lost 5 bases and 7 bases respectively, with 11 bases between them. The CDR3 sequence: CASSEERGEAFF. The CDR3 nucleotides read TGTGCCAGCAGCGAGGAAAGAGGTGAAGCTTTCTTT. Complete variable domain (other parts from reference TRBV7-6 and TRBJ1-1): GAGVSQSPRYKVTKRGQDVALRCDPISGHVSLYWYRQALGQGPEFLTYFNYEAQQDKSGLPNDRFSAERPEGSISTLTIQRTEQRDSAMYRCASSEERGEAFFGQGTRLTVV.

The chain couples TRBV5-6 to TRBJ2-2, with a tentative D call TRBD1 (5 bases). Germline V lookup: CDR1 SGHDT, CDR2 YYEEEE. V dropped 1 base and J dropped 2 bases, with 9 bases sitting between them. The CDR3 contains 15 residues. CDR3 residues: CASSLLGPNTGELFF. The DNA of the CDR3 is TGTGCCAGCAGCTTGCTGGGGCCCAACACCGGGGAGCTGTTTTTT.